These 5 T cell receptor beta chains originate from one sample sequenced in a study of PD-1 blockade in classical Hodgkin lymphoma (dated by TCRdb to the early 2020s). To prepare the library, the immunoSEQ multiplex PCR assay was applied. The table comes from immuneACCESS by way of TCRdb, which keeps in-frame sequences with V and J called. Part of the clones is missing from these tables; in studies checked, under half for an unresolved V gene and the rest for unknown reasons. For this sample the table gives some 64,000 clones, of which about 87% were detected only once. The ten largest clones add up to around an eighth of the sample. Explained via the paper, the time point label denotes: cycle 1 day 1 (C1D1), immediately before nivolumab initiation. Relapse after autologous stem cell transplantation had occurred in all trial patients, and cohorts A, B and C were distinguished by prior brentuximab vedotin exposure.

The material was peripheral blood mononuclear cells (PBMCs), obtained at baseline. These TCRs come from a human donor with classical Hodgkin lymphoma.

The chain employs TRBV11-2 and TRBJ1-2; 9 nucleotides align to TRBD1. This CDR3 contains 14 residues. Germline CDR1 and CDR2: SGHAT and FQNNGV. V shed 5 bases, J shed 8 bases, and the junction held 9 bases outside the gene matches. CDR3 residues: CASSQGQGTWGYTF. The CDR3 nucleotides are TGTGCCAGCAGCCAGGGACAGGGAACCTGGGGCTACACCTTC.

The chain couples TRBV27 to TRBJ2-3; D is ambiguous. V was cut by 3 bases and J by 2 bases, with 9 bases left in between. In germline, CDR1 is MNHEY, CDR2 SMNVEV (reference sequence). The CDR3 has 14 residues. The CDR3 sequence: CASSFYDTTDTQYF. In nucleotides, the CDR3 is TGTGCCAGCAGTTTCTACGACACCACAGATACGCAGTATTTT.

CDR3 protein: CASSLGWRGGSYQETQYF. CDR3 nucleotides: TGTGCCAGCAGTTTGGGTTGGCGGGGGGGCTCGTACCAAGAGACCCAGTACTTC. The V and J genes are TRBV28 and TRBJ2-5, with 9 bases matching TRBD2. The germline CDR1 and CDR2 sequences are MDHEN and SYDVKM. V shed 3 bases and J 0 bases; nucleotides not matched to a gene: 11. The CDR3 covers 18 residues.

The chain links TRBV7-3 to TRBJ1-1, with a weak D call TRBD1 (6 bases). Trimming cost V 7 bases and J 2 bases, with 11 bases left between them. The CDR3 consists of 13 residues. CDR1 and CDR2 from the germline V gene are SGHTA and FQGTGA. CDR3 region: CASKGGPNTEAFF. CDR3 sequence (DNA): TGTGCCAGCAAAGGGGGACCTAACACTGAAGCTTTCTTT.

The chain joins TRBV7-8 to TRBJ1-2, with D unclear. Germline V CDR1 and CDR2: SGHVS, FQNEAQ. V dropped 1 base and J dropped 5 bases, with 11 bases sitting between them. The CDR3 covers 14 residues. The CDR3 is CASSLGGYMYGYTF. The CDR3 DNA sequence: TGTGCCAGCAGCTTAGGGGGTTATATGTATGGCTACACCTTC.